This record covers a single T cell receptor (beta chain). Negative isolation yielded CD8+ and CD4+ T cells; FACS enriched TEMRA cells. This CDR3 comprises 14 residues. Germline CDR1 and CDR2: SGHDN and FVKESK. V was pared by 0 bases and J by 5 bases, with 10 bases between. Random hexamers served to reverse transcribe roughly 0.5 to 1 ug RNA. Via MiXCR, TCRdb re-called the immunoSEQ multiplex PCR reads, giving one row per CDR3 protein. This sample has some 300,000 distinct CDR3 sequences, with 89% found just once. The sample belongs to a study of CD8 T cells in Susac syndrome. The sample consisted of CD8+ T cells from PBMCs. This rearrangement joins TRBV14 to TRBJ2-5; no clear D. This sequence originates from a human donor with multiple sclerosis. CDR3 loop: CASSQDWEGETQYF. CDR3 coding DNA: TGTGCCAGCAGCCAAGATTGGGAAGGCGAGACCCAGTACTTC.